These 21 T cell receptor beta chains were sequenced from one sample in a study of cytomegalovirus exposure and HLA in healthy donors. Primers: 60 Vbeta forward and 13 Jbeta reverse. The table came from immunoSEQ multiplex PCR; TCRdb's copy has only in-frame clones and leaves some out. The sample records about 130,000 clones, about 80% being singletons. The source material was PBMCs. These receptors all stem from a man in his fifties in good health and CMV-seronegative.

This chain uses TRBV7-2 with TRBJ1-1, with D possibly matching TRBD1 (6 bases). This CDR3 contains 15 residues. From germline, CDR1 is SGHTA and CDR2 FQGNSA. Trimming pared 5 bases from V and 6 bases from J, leaving 19 bases between. This CDR3 is CASSTRTGLGAEAFF. Here the CDR3 DNA reads TGTGCCAGCAGCACGCGTACAGGGTTAGGCGCTGAAGCTTTCTTT.

This chain connects TRBV5-4 to TRBJ1-1, with 8 bases lining up with TRBD1. The V segment lost 4 bases and the J segment 2 bases; nucleotides outside the gene matches: 4. The CDR3 extends over 14 amino acids. Germline V gene sequence: CDR1 SGHNT, CDR2 YYREEE (reference sequence). DNA for the CDR3: TGTGCCAGCAGCCGGGACAGGACTAACACTGAAGCTTTCTTT. Its translation is CASSRDRTNTEAFF.

The chain joins TRBV10-3 to TRBJ1-2, with unresolved D. Germline-derived CDR1 and CDR2 are ENHRY and SYGVKD. Trimming shortened V by 7 bases and J by 2 bases, and 8 bases separated the two germline ends. CDR3 size: 12 residues. Written as DNA, the CDR3 is TGTGCCATCACGGAACAGAACTATGGCTACACCTTC. Its translation is CAITEQNYGYTF.

This rearrangement joins TRBV19 to TRBJ1-3; 7 bases map to TRBD1. Germline V CDR1 and CDR2: LNHDA, SQIVND (reference sequence). This CDR3 has 13 amino acids. J lost 8 bases, V lost 5 bases, and 6 bases had no gene match. CDR3 in amino acids: CASSVPGGHTIYF. The DNA of the CDR3 is TGTGCCAGTAGTGTTCCAGGGGGACACACCATATATTTT.

The rearrangement uses TRBV5-1 and TRBJ1-3, with D tentatively TRBD1 (5 bases). The germline CDR1 and CDR2 sequences are SGHRS and YFSETQ. Between the trimmed V and J ends, which lost 2 bases and 4 bases, there was a span of 13 bases. This CDR3 has 15 amino acids. The CDR3 DNA sequence: TGCGCCAGCAGCTTAGAAGGGGCGCGAGGAAACACCATATATTTT. Translation: CASSLEGARGNTIYF. Complete variable domain (other parts from reference TRBV5-1 and TRBJ1-3): KAGVTQTPRYLIKTRGQQVTLSCSPISGHRSVSWYQQTPGQGLQFLFEYFSETQRNKGNFPGRFSGRQFSNSRSEMNVSTLELGDSALYLCASSLEGARGNTIYFGEGSWLTVV.

In regard to this clone: A read error may produce the germline difference seen at one junction end. This rearrangement joins TRBV5-4 to TRBJ2-7; 10 nucleotides align to TRBD2. Germline V lookup: CDR1 SGHNT, CDR2 YYREEE (reference sequence). CDR3 length: 14 amino acids. The CDR3 coding sequence is TGTGCCAGCAGCTCGGGACTAGCGAGCTACGAACAGTACTTC. It specifies CASSSGLASYEQYF. The full variable domain, in which reference TRBV5-4 and TRBJ2-7 provide the parts outside the CDR3, is ETGVTQSPTHLIKTRGQQVTLRCSSQSGHNTVSWYQQALGQGPQFIFQYYREEENGRGNFPPRFSGLQFPNYSSELNVNALELDDSALYLCASSSGLASYEQYFGPGTRLTVT.

This clone was observed once. This chain connects TRBV5-4 to TRBJ2-7, with a possible D match to TRBD1 (6 bases). The CDR3 length is 15 residues. V was pared by 3 bases and J by 2 bases, with 15 bases between. Germline lookup yields CDR1 SGHNT and CDR2 YYREEE (reference sequence). The CDR3 protein is CASSSTGEYTYEQYF. DNA for the CDR3: TGTGCCAGCAGCTCGACAGGAGAGTACACCTACGAGCAGTACTTC.

This chain joins TRBV5-6 and TRBJ2-3; D is possibly TRBD2 (7 bases). The CDR3 totals 13 residues. Germline lookup yields CDR1 SGHDT and CDR2 YYEEEE. V was clipped by 4 bases and J by 14 bases, with 20 bases between them. CDR3 protein: CASSPWGGQGRYF. CDR3 bases: TGTGCCAGCAGCCCCTGGGGGGGGCAGGGAAGGTATTTT.

The rearrangement links TRBV5-4 to TRBJ1-2; 7 bases are a match to TRBD1. The ends lost 4 bases at V and 2 bases at J; junction bases unmatched: 2. CDR1 and CDR2 from the germline V gene are SGHNT and YYREEE (reference sequence). There are 13 residues in the CDR3. This CDR3 is CASSTTGNYGYTF. CDR3 coding DNA: TGTGCCAGCAGCACGACAGGGAACTATGGCTACACCTTC.

This chain connects TRBV15 to TRBJ2-3, with 9 positions matching TRBD1. Germline trimming cut 1 base from V and 4 bases from J; bases unmatched to any gene: 3. The CDR3 runs to 15 residues. Germline CDR1 is LNHNV and CDR2 is YYDKDF (reference sequence). Here the CDR3 reads CATSRARTGADTQYF. The CDR3 nucleotides are TGTGCCACCAGCAGAGCCCGGACAGGGGCAGATACGCAGTATTTT.

The V gene is TRBV11-2, the J gene TRBJ2-7; D is unclear. Germline V lookup: CDR1 SGHAT, CDR2 FQNNGV. This CDR3 spans 14 amino acids. V was trimmed by 0 bases and J by 3 bases, leaving 9 bases between them. The CDR3 is CASSLEGQDYEQYF. CDR3 DNA sequence: TGTGCCAGCAGCTTAGAGGGTCAGGACTACGAGCAGTACTTC.

Sample share makes this clone medium-sized (0.01 to 0.1%). The CDR3 DNA is TGTGCCAGCAGTGCTAGCGGGAGCACAGATACGCAGTATTTT. This gives the protein CASSASGSTDTQYF. This chain joins TRBV6-4 and TRBJ2-3; 8 positions match TRBD2. Per germline, CDR1 MRHNA and CDR2 SNTAGT. The CDR3 extends over 14 amino acids. V gave up 4 bases and J gave up 0 bases; unmatched junction bases: 0.

This clone was observed a handful of times. An end of the junction does not agree with germline; a read error may underlie this. The chain uses TRBV20-1 and TRBJ2-1; perhaps TRBD2 as D (6 bases). The CDR3 extends over 11 amino acids. Germline V gene data show CDR1 as DFQATT and CDR2 as SNEGSKA (reference sequence). In nucleotides, the CDR3 is TGTGGGGGGAGCTCCTACAATGAGCAGTTCTTC. Residues: CGGSSYNEQFF.

The chain employs TRBV6-1 and TRBJ1-5; unclear D gene. V was pared by 6 bases and J by 1 base, with 10 bases between. Germline V lookup: CDR1 MNHNS, CDR2 SASEGT. The CDR3 loop spans 14 amino acids. The CDR3 bases are TGTGCCAGCAGGGAGACGGTGAGCAATCAGCCCCAGCATTTT. This translates into CASRETVSNQPQHF.

With respect to this clone: The identical CDR3 is also encoded by other nucleotide sequences in the sample. This rearrangement joins TRBV30 to TRBJ1-1; D is possibly TRBD1 (5 bases). V was clipped by 2 bases and J by 1 base, with 20 bases between them. The CDR3 is 17 amino acids. Germline CDR1 reads GTSNPN; CDR2 reads SVGIG (reference sequence). CDR3 DNA sequence: TGTGCCTGGAGTTCCTTGGGTCCGGGGGGGTGGAACACTGAAGCTTTCTTT. Protein product: CAWSSLGPGGWNTEAFF.

The gene calls are TRBV28 and TRBJ2-5; 14 bases are a match to TRBD2. The better agreement between TRBJ2-7 and the DNA end casts doubt on the J call. The CDR3 is made up of 15 amino acids. From germline, CDR1 is MDHEN and CDR2 SYDVKM. This chain's CDR3 is CASSRAGTSGSEQYF. The CDR3 nucleotides read TGTGCCAGCAGTCGCGCCGGGACTAGCGGGAGCGAGCAGTACTTC.

The V gene is TRBV2, the J gene TRBJ2-3, with D possibly TRBD2 on 5 matching bases. Between the trimmed V and J ends, which lost 6 bases and 6 bases, there was a span of 16 bases. Germline V gene sequence: CDR1 SNHLY, CDR2 FYNNEI. The CDR3 contains 14 residues. CDR3 bases: TGTGCCAGCAGACGGACTCCCGGTAGTGATACGCAGTATTTT. Its translation: CASRRTPGSDTQYF.

Of note for this clone: The same CDR3 also results from other DNA sequences found in this sample. The chain carries TRBV5-4 and TRBJ2-1; the match to TRBD1 covers 7 bases. Germline V gene data show CDR1 as SGHNT and CDR2 as YYREEE (reference sequence). CDR3 size: 15 residues. With 2 bases clipped from V and 1 base from J, the junction kept 3 bases outside the gene matches. The DNA for the CDR3 is TGTGCCAGCAGCTTAGGGGGCAGGTCCTACAATGAGCAGTTCTTC. It is translated as CASSLGGRSYNEQFF.

This clone was observed a handful of times. CDR3 residues: CASSQSGGLAGGYEQFF. CDR3 sequence (DNA): TGCGCCAGCAGCCAAAGCGGCGGACTAGCGGGAGGCTATGAGCAGTTCTTC. The chain has TRBV4-1 and TRBJ2-1; 14 bases align to TRBD2. This CDR3 contains 17 residues. Trimming at V came to 2 bases and at J to 8 bases, leaving 8 bases not matched to a gene. CDR1 MGHRA and CDR2 YSYEKL come from the germline V gene.

The table lists this clone with a few counts. The chain employs TRBV7-9 and TRBJ2-7; 12 nucleotides agree with TRBD2. The CDR3 covers 16 residues. The germline gives CDR1 SEHNR, CDR2 FQNEAQ (reference sequence). Losses at the gene ends were 7 bases for V and 1 base for J; bases not matched to a gene: 8. CDR3 region: CASNSGTSGRSYEQYF. The CDR3 DNA is TGTGCCAGCAACTCTGGGACTAGCGGGCGATCCTACGAGCAGTACTTC.

The chain couples TRBV5-1 to TRBJ1-1, with 10 bases fitting TRBD1. With 1 base clipped from V and 0 bases from J, the junction kept 9 bases outside the gene matches. Germline loops: CDR1 SGHRS, CDR2 YFSETQ. The CDR3 is 18 amino acids. In DNA form, the CDR3 reads TGCGCCAGCAGCTTGAGACAGGGGGCCGTTAACCTGAACACTGAAGCTTTCTTT. As protein: CASSLRQGAVNLNTEAFF.